Given below is one T cell receptor beta chain in context. Its specificity is unknown. Some clones are missing from TCRdb's copy, which holds only in-frame ones; the method was immunoSEQ multiplex PCR. The repertoire includes hundreds of thousands of clones, around 84% of them detected once, and about 3.3% sits in the top ten. This sample was included in a study of Ad26.COV2.S vaccination and SARS-CoV-2 variants. Study details: Intramuscular Ad26.COV2.S doses were given once or twice, 56 days apart.

The germline CDR1 and CDR2 sequences are KGHDR and SFDVKD. J lost 2 bases, V lost 1 base, and 2 bases had no gene match. This CDR3 spans 15 amino acids. Whole-study results and caveats: Vaccinees and placebo recipients showed similar non-spike TCR breadth.

The sample's treatment: about 20 received Ad26.COV2.S at low or high dose, single or two shots; 5 received placebo; per-sample allocation not given. Collection of the samples took place on day 63 after the first injection of vaccine or placebo. The individual, an adult aged 18-55 years, was a donor in Boston. The study used a vaccine consisting of an Ad26 vector that expressed Wuhan-strain SARS-CoV-2 spike. This sequence was found in a person aged 18-60 years who received the Ad26.COV2.S COVID-19 vaccine or a placebo. This specimen consisted of peripheral blood, obtained in a trial of Ad26.COV2.S vaccine versus placebo. The V and J genes are TRBV24-1 and TRBJ2-3, with TRBD2 identical over 7 bases. The CDR3 here is CATSDLERDTDTQYF. For the CDR3, the DNA is TGTGCCACCAGTGATTTAGAGCGGGACACAGATACGCAGTATTTT.